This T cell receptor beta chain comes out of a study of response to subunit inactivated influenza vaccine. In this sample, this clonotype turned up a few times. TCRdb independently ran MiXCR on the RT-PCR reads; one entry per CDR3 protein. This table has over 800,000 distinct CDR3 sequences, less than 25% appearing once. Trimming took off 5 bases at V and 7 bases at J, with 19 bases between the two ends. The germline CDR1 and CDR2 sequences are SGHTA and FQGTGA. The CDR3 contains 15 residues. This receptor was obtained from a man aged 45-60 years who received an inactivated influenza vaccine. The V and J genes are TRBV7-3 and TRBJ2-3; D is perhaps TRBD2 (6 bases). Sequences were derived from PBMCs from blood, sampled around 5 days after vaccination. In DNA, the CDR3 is TGTGCCAGCAGCGAAAGGCCTACAAGGACTAATACGCAGTATTTT. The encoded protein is CASSERPTRTNTQYF.